A single sample gave rise to the 13 T cell receptor beta chains below, sequenced in a study of OX40 agonist ivuxolimab in advanced cancers. Sequencing used immunoSEQ multiplex PCR; TCRdb keeps in-frame clones, though not all of them. The repertoire holds approximately 64,000 clones, with roughly 90% as singletons. This material consisted of CD4+ or CD8+ T cells sorted from blood, taken in a trial of the OX40 agonist ivuxolimab. These receptors were collected from an adult with an advanced solid tumor such as melanoma, head and neck, liver or kidney cancer.

The V gene is TRBV6-6, the J gene TRBJ2-3; no clear D. The CDR3 spans 16 residues. Germline V gives CDR1 MNHNY, CDR2 SVGAGI (reference sequence). Trimming stripped 5 bases from V and 1 base from J, with 16 bases between. CDR3 loop: CASSSGVTFRTDTQYF. In DNA form, the CDR3 reads TGTGCCAGCAGTAGTGGGGTTACCTTCCGCACAGATACGCAGTATTTT.

The chain recombines TRBV4-1 with TRBJ2-5, with 11 bases aligning to TRBD2. The CDR3 runs to 15 residues. V lost 4 bases, J lost 0 bases, and 1 base stayed unmatched. Per the germline V gene, CDR1 is MGHRA and CDR2 is YSYEKL. The DNA of the CDR3 is TGCGCCAGCAGCCCGGGACTAGCGGACCAAGAGACCCAGTACTTC. Translating it yields CASSPGLADQETQYF.

The V and J genes are TRBV19 and TRBJ1-5; 8 bases align to TRBD1. The length of the CDR3 is 16 residues. Germline V gene data show CDR1 as LNHDA and CDR2 as SQIVND (reference sequence). Trimming at V came to 7 bases and at J to 7 bases, leaving 15 bases not matched to a gene. CDR3 bases: TGTGCCAGTAAGGGACAGGACACCTCCCGGAGCCAGCCCCAGCATTTT. Its translation: CASKGQDTSRSQPQHF.

This chain joins TRBV28 and TRBJ2-2, with 9 bases aligning to TRBD1. Germline CDR1 MDHEN, CDR2 SYDVKM. The V segment lost 0 bases and the J segment 3 bases; nucleotides outside the gene matches: 5. CDR3 length: 17 residues. The CDR3 loop reads CASSLWSGQGYTGELFF. CDR3 coding DNA: TGTGCCAGCAGTTTATGGTCGGGACAGGGTTACACCGGGGAGCTGTTTTTT.

This rearrangement joins TRBV7-2 to TRBJ1-5; 8 bases are shared with TRBD1. Germline values: CDR1 SGHTA, CDR2 FQGNSA. CDR3 length: 15 amino acids. The V and J ends lost 5 bases and 1 base, in that order; junction bases with no gene match: 4. This CDR3 is CASSAQGGSNQPQHF. In DNA, the CDR3 is TGTGCCAGCAGCGCACAGGGGGGAAGCAATCAGCCCCAGCATTTT.

The V call is TRBV29-1, the J call TRBJ1-2; D is ambiguous. CDR3 length equals 12 residues. Trimming took off 4 bases at V and 2 bases at J, with 8 bases between the two ends. The germline CDR1 and CDR2 sequences are SQVTM and ANQGSEA. CDR3 sequence: CSVGWSNYGYTF. For the CDR3, the DNA is TGCAGCGTTGGTTGGTCAAACTATGGCTACACCTTC.

The rearrangement uses TRBV9 and TRBJ2-3; 7 bases match TRBD2. The junction had 6 bases not matched to a gene; V was cut back by 2 bases and J by 3 bases. Germline assignment: CDR1 SGDLS and CDR2 YYNGEE. CDR3 size: 15 residues. The CDR3 sequence is CASSVNERGTDTQYF. In DNA, the CDR3 is TGTGCCAGCAGCGTTAACGAGCGGGGTACAGATACGCAGTATTTT.

The chain links TRBV23-1 to TRBJ2-1; 8 bases are a match to TRBD1. Being an ORF, TRBV23-1 has a function that is uncertain. V shed 2 bases and J 7 bases; nucleotides not matched to a gene: 7. This CDR3 comprises 15 residues. DNA of the CDR3: TGCGCCAGCAGTCAACGCAGGGGGCGCGGGAATGAGCAGTTCTTC. It codes for CASSQRRGRGNEQFF.

The genes are TRBV5-1 and TRBJ2-2; D remains unclear. Germline V gene lookup returns CDR1 SGHRS and CDR2 YFSETQ. The CDR3 consists of 14 residues. Trimming took 1 base from V and 5 from J, leaving 9 bases between them. CDR3 nucleotides: TGCGCCAGCAGCTTGAGCAGTCTGACCGGGGAGCTGTTTTTT. Its protein is CASSLSSLTGELFF.

The chain combines TRBV5-1 with TRBJ1-1, with a possible D match to TRBD1 (6 bases). The V and J ends lost 6 bases and 0 bases respectively, with 12 bases between them. This CDR3 is 14 amino acids long. Per germline, CDR1 SGHRS and CDR2 YFSETQ. The CDR3 nucleotides read TGCGCCAGCACTAAGGACAGCATGAACACTGAAGCTTTCTTT. This sequence encodes CASTKDSMNTEAFF.

This clone was seen just once. The J gene is TRBJ1-2, the V gene TRBV19; 8 bases are shared with TRBD1. V was pared by 5 bases and J by 3 bases, with 2 bases of the junction left unmatched. This CDR3 has 13 residues. Per the germline V gene, CDR1 is LNHDA and CDR2 is SQIVND (reference sequence). CDR3 in amino acids: CASSRDRYYGYTF. The CDR3 coding sequence is TGTGCCAGTAGTCGGGACAGGTACTATGGCTACACCTTC.

The chain carries TRBV28 and TRBJ2-7; no clear D gene. The V and J ends lost 8 bases and 2 bases respectively, with 13 bases between them. The germline gives CDR1 MDHEN, CDR2 SYDVKM. The CDR3 loop spans 13 amino acids. The CDR3 DNA reads as TGTGCCAGCGGTCGACAAGCTACCTACGAGCAGTACTTC. Amino acids: CASGRQATYEQYF. The full variable domain, completed using reference TRBV28 and TRBJ2-7, is DVKVTQSSRYLVKRTGEKVFLECVQDMDHENMFWYRQDPGLGLRLIYFSYDVKMKEKGDIPEGYSVSREKKERFSLILESASTNQTSMYLCASGRQATYEQYFGPGTRLTVT.

The sample holds a few counts of this clone. The chain couples TRBV7-6 to TRBJ2-7; TRBD1 agrees at 9 bases. The V gene's germline CDR1 is SGHVS and CDR2 FNYEAQ. Trimming at V came to 1 base and at J to 3 bases, leaving 13 bases not matched to a gene. This CDR3 comprises 18 residues. CDR3 residues: CASSLGLIGTGTFYEQYF. In DNA form, the CDR3 reads TGTGCCAGCAGCTTAGGGTTGATTGGGACAGGGACCTTCTACGAGCAGTACTTC.